A single sample gave rise to the 26 T cell receptor beta chains below, sequenced in a study of blood T cells in healthy people across ages. Sample-barcoded 5' priming and a J-beta primer mix drove a second PCR of roughly 6 to 12 cycles. Each CDR3 protein is one row after TCRdb ran MiXCR on the 5' RACE reads. Among 890,000 or so distinct CDR3 sequences listed, 55% to 65% were seen once. The sample taken for sequencing was blood. Source of these receptors: a man aged 25 to 45 in good health.

V and J are TRBV9 and TRBJ2-5, with TRBD2 as a possible D gene (5 bases). From germline, CDR1 is SGDLS and CDR2 YYNGEE. V was pared by 3 bases and J by 11 bases, with 23 bases between. The CDR3 has 15 amino acids. The CDR3 DNA reads as TGTGCCAGCAGCGGATCCGGGAACCCCTATGACGGGCAGTACTTC. It translates to CASSGSGNPYDGQYF.

This clonotype appeared a few times. As DNA, the CDR3 is TGCAGCGGTAGGGGTTACACTGAAGCTTTCTTT. It codes for CSGRGYTEAFF. V and J are TRBV29-1 and TRBJ1-1; D perhaps matches TRBD1 (5 bases). The germline V gene has CDR1 SQVTM and CDR2 ANQGSEA. The CDR3 totals 11 residues. Trimming stripped 7 bases from V and 3 bases from J, with 9 bases between.

This clonotype has more than one count but fewer than ten. The rearrangement links TRBV5-1 to TRBJ1-6, with 9 bases lining up with TRBD1. Germline trimming cut 4 bases from V and 10 bases from J; bases unmatched to any gene: 12. Germline assignment: CDR1 SGHRS and CDR2 YFSETQ. The CDR3 consists of 16 residues. The CDR3 sequence: CASSVSGTGKRSPLHF. As DNA, the CDR3 is TGCGCCAGCAGCGTGTCCGGGACAGGGAAAAGGTCACCCCTCCACTTT.

This clonotype was seen more than once but under ten times. The genes are TRBV18 and TRBJ2-7; D possibly matches TRBD1 or TRBD2 (5 bases each). The germline CDR1 and CDR2 sequences are KGHSH and LQKENI. Between the trimmed V and J ends, which lost 1 base and 2 bases, there was a span of 6 bases. The CDR3 extends over 13 amino acids. The CDR3 here is CASSPRDAYEQYF. The CDR3 DNA is TGTGCCAGCTCACCACGGGACGCCTACGAGCAGTACTTC.

The chain combines TRBV4-2 with TRBJ2-7; no clear D. V was trimmed by 4 bases and J by 3 bases, leaving 16 bases between them. In germline, CDR1 is LGHNA, CDR2 YNFKEQ. The CDR3 sequence is 15 residues long. The CDR3 DNA reads TGTGCCAGCAGCCCCAACCTGGGCTCATTCTACGAGCAGTACTTC. Residues: CASSPNLGSFYEQYF.

This CDR3 reads CSASGGAFTGELFF. CDR3 DNA: TGCAGTGCCAGCGGGGGGGCCTTCACCGGGGAGCTGTTTTTT. The chain couples TRBV20-1 to TRBJ2-2; 10 nucleotides agree with TRBD2. This CDR3 comprises 14 residues. CDR1 and CDR2 from the germline V gene are DFQATT and SNEGSKA (reference sequence). Unmatched junction bases numbered 5, after V lost 6 bases and J lost 4 bases.

This chain links TRBV7-3 with TRBJ2-3; unclear D gene. Germline values: CDR1 SGHTA, CDR2 FQGTGA. The CDR3 has 15 amino acids. V lost 2 bases and J lost 5, with 14 bases in between. The CDR3 nucleotides read TGTGCCAGCAGCTTAGGGATAGGGTCGGAAGATACGCAGTATTTT. This encodes CASSLGIGSEDTQYF.

This clonotype was detected a few times. The J gene is TRBJ2-5, the V gene TRBV10-3; 11 bases line up with TRBD1. The closer fit of TRBJ2-7 to the DNA end suggests the J call may be wrong. The CDR3 sequence is 14 residues long. Germline loops: CDR1 ENHRY, CDR2 SYGVKD. The CDR3 is CASGTGGSIYEQYF. CDR3 nucleotides: TGTGCCAGCGGGACAGGGGGGAGTATTTACGAGCAGTACTTC.

This clonotype has just a few counts. This sequence joins TRBV4-2 and TRBJ2-3; TRBD2 aligns across 8 bases. The V gene's germline CDR1 is LGHNA and CDR2 YNFKEQ. The CDR3 has 16 residues. With V trimmed by 2 bases and J by 4 bases, 8 bases remained unmatched. This CDR3 is CASSQTAGGASDTQYF. Here the CDR3 DNA reads TGTGCCAGCAGCCAAACCGCCGGGGGGGCCTCAGATACGCAGTATTTT.

Remarks on this clonotype: Sequence at one end of the junction differs from germline and may be a read error. V gene TRBV29-1 combines with J gene TRBJ2-3; D not certain. CDR3 length equals 12 residues. Germline V gives CDR1 SQVTM, CDR2 ANQGSEA. CDR3 protein: CSVEDSLDTRYF. The CDR3 nucleotides are TGCAGCGTTGAAGATTCATTAGATACGCGGTATTTT.

The chain links TRBV12-3 or TRBV12-4 to TRBJ2-7; a weak D match, TRBD1 (6 bases). Trimming stripped 0 bases from V and 6 bases from J, with 12 bases between. This CDR3 region has 14 residues. The CDR3 spells CASSLAVGAAEQYF. CDR3 coding DNA: TGTGCCAGCAGTTTAGCTGTGGGGGCGGCCGAGCAGTACTTC.

CDR3 in amino acids: CSETRGVTDTQYF. Written as DNA, the CDR3 is TGCAGCGAAACCAGGGGGGTCACAGATACGCAGTATTTT. The rearrangement uses TRBV29-1 and TRBJ2-3, with D possibly being TRBD1 (7 bases). V shed 7 bases and J shed 2 bases, with 13 bases lying between them. This CDR3 region has 13 residues. Germline V gene data show CDR1 as SQVTM and CDR2 as ANQGSEA.

The chain uses TRBV5-1 and TRBJ2-3, with D perhaps matching TRBD2 (6 bases). The CDR3 is made up of 15 amino acids. Germline values: CDR1 SGHRS, CDR2 YFSETQ. Trimming left V 0 bases short and J 1 base short, with 9 bases between. The CDR3 sequence: CASSLGEVGTDTQYF. CDR3 DNA sequence: TGCGCCAGCAGCTTGGGGGAGGTTGGCACAGATACGCAGTATTTT.

In its sample, this clonotype was seen a few times. The chain couples TRBV7-2 to TRBJ2-1, with 13 bases lining up with TRBD2. There are 17 residues in the CDR3. J gave up 1 base and V 5 bases, and 5 bases lay outside the gene matches. Germline CDR1 and CDR2: SGHTA and FQGNSA. The CDR3 region has the DNA TGTGCCAGCAGCGTAACTAGCGGGGGGGCTTCCTACAATGAGCAGTTCTTC. It specifies CASSVTSGGASYNEQFF.

V usage is TRBV7-9 and J usage is TRBJ1-2, with 9 bases aligning to TRBD1. The V segment lost 2 bases and the J segment 3 bases; nucleotides outside the gene matches: 10. Germline V gene lookup returns CDR1 SEHNR and CDR2 FQNEAQ (reference sequence). The CDR3 loop spans 17 amino acids. The DNA of the CDR3 is TGTGCCAGCAGCTTATTCCCCTCAGGACAGGGGTACTATGGCTACACCTTC. It yields the protein CASSLFPSGQGYYGYTF.

This clonotype has only one observation. A much larger clonotype is one base distant, so this may be a read error. The gene calls are TRBV7-3 and TRBJ2-1; 8 nucleotides agree with TRBD1. The CDR3 has 13 residues. Germline V CDR1 and CDR2: SGHTA, FQGTGA. CDR3 sequence (DNA): TGTGCCGGCAGCCCACGACAGGGGAGTGAGCAGTTCTTC. Translation gives CAGSPRQGSEQFF.

This clonotype was observed a few times. This chain links TRBV29-1 with TRBJ1-2; the match to TRBD1 covers 8 bases. The germline V gene has CDR1 SQVTM and CDR2 ANQGSEA. The J segment lost 4 bases and the V segment lost 5 bases, leaving 6 bases of the junction unmatched. CDR3 size: 13 residues. The CDR3 DNA follows: TGCAGCGTTCCCAGACAGGGGCCCTATGGCTACACCTTC. It is translated as CSVPRQGPYGYTF. The entire variable domain, with the rest obtained from reference TRBV29-1 and TRBJ1-2, is as follows: SAVISQKPSRDICQRGTSLTIQCQVDSQVTMMFWYRQQPGQSLTLIATANQGSEATYESGFVIDKFPISRPNLTFSTLTVSNMSPEDSSIYLCSVPRQGPYGYTFGSGTRLTVV.

Of note for this clonotype: A much bigger clone sits one base away, suggesting this may be a read error. This chain joins TRBV7-2 and TRBJ2-3; D uncertain. The V end lost 5 bases, the J end lost 2 bases, and 5 bases lay between the germline ends. This CDR3 region has 12 residues. CDR1 and CDR2 from the germline V gene are SGHTA and FQGNSA. This CDR3 reads CASSIPTDTQYF. The CDR3 nucleotides are TGTGCCAGCAGCATACCCACAGATACGCAGTATTTT.

The table lists this clonotype with a few counts. The rearrangement joins TRBV7-2 to TRBJ2-7; 7 nucleotides match TRBD1. The CDR3 covers 14 residues. Germline CDR1 reads SGHTA; CDR2 reads FQGNSA. V dropped 5 bases and J dropped 4; count of bases not matched to a gene: 8. The CDR3 region has the DNA TGTGCCAGCAGCGTTCTCGGGACAGTTTACGAGCAGTACTTC. It codes for CASSVLGTVYEQYF.

The V gene is TRBV20-1, the J gene TRBJ2-7, with 10 bases matching TRBD1. This CDR3 has 14 residues. Trimming removed 3 bases from V and 1 base from J; junction bases left unmatched: 3. Germline V gene data show CDR1 as DFQATT and CDR2 as SNEGSKA (reference sequence). The CDR3 nucleotides read TGCAGTGCTAGGGGGACAGGGGCGTCCTACGAGCAGTACTTC. Amino acids: CSARGTGASYEQYF.

This clonotype showed up just once. V usage is TRBV29-1 and J usage is TRBJ1-4, with D unresolved. V was cut by 3 bases and J by 0 bases, with 5 bases left in between. CDR3 length: 13 residues. Germline CDR1 is SQVTM and CDR2 is ANQGSEA. The CDR3 nucleotides read TGCAGCGTTGAGGCGCCAACTAATGAAAAACTGTTTTTT. As protein: CSVEAPTNEKLFF.

This clonotype appeared a few times. The chain joins TRBV4-3 to TRBJ2-1, with 13 positions matching TRBD2. Trimming at V came to 3 bases and at J to 8 bases, leaving 7 bases not matched to a gene. The CDR3 loop spans 16 amino acids. The germline gives CDR1 LGHNA, CDR2 YSLEER. CDR3 residues: CASSHLGLAGADEQFF. CDR3 nucleotides: TGCGCCAGCAGCCATCTCGGACTAGCGGGGGCTGATGAGCAGTTCTTC.

The V and J genes are TRBV7-3 and TRBJ2-1, with D perhaps given as TRBD1 or TRBD2 (5 bases each). With 1 base removed from V and 9 bases from J, the gap between germline ends came to 16 bases. The CDR3 covers 15 residues. The germline gives CDR1 SGHTA, CDR2 FQGTGA. The CDR3 is CASSLIVSGQGEQFF. Written as DNA, the CDR3 is TGTGCCAGCAGCTTAATTGTAAGCGGTCAGGGTGAGCAGTTCTTC. The full variable domain, with the rest looked up from reference TRBV7-3 and TRBJ2-1, is GAGVSQTPSNKVTEKGKYVELRCDPISGHTALYWYRQSLGQGPEFLIYFQGTGAADDSGLPNDRFFAVRPEGSVSTLKIQRTERGDSAVYLCASSLIVSGQGEQFFGPGTRLTVL.

V usage is TRBV3-1 and J usage is TRBJ2-2; D is possibly TRBD2 (6 bases). CDR1 and CDR2 (germline): LGHDT, YNNKEL (reference sequence). Trimming removed 0 bases at V and 5 bases at J, with 10 bases between. The CDR3 runs 15 residues. As DNA, the CDR3 is TGTGCCAGCAGCCAAGACCTCCGGGAGACCGGGGAGCTGTTTTTT. Its protein product is CASSQDLRETGELFF.

The genes are TRBV29-1 and TRBJ2-2; a weak D match, TRBD2 (6 bases). This CDR3 has 16 amino acids. The V gene lost 2 bases and the J gene lost 6 bases, with 19 bases spanning the gap. Germline V gene sequence: CDR1 SQVTM, CDR2 ANQGSEA. The CDR3 loop is CSVERGKGIPSGELFF. Here the CDR3 DNA reads TGCAGCGTTGAACGGGGGAAGGGGATCCCCTCCGGGGAGCTGTTTTTT.

This chain joins TRBV6-6 and TRBJ2-1; 7 bases align to TRBD1. V gave up 10 bases and J gave up 1 base; unmatched junction bases: 4. The CDR3 has 13 residues. Germline CDR1 is MNHNY and CDR2 is SVGAGI (reference sequence). In DNA form, the CDR3 reads TGTGCCATCACGACAGGGTCCTACAATGAGCAGTTCTTC. Translation gives CAITTGSYNEQFF.